The rows below give T cell receptor beta chains drawn from one sample of a study of PD-1 blockade in classical Hodgkin lymphoma. The repertoire was sequenced with immunoSEQ multiplex PCR; TCRdb's copy has only in-frame clones and lacks some. The sample consists of some 95,000 clones, roughly 89% of them appearing once. The input for sequencing was peripheral blood mononuclear cells (PBMCs), taken before the second cycle of nivolumab. Receptors were obtained from a human donor with classical Hodgkin lymphoma. CDR3s include the opening cysteine and the closing phenylalanine or tryptophan. Each record gives: CDR3 DNA, CDR3 protein, D gene, V gene, clone size, J gene. A D gene is named only where the DNA matches it firmly. Rows give clone size only sometimes, using once, few, many, or a class for an expanded clone.

CDR3nt: TGTGCCAGCAGTGTTGAACTAGCGGGAGGTTACGAGCAGTTCTTC
CDR3aa: CASSVELAGGYEQFF
d_gene: TRBD2
v_gene: TRBV2
abundance: NA
j_gene: TRBJ2-1

CDR3nt: TGCGCCAGCAGTGAGCCTGGCCTTACAGATACGCAGTATTTT
CDR3aa: CASSEPGLTDTQYF
d_gene: NA
v_gene: TRBV10-1
abundance: NA
j_gene: TRBJ2-3

CDR3nt: TGTGCCAGCAGTTACCTGGGGGTCCCAGAGACCCAGTACTTC
CDR3aa: CASSYLGVPETQYF
d_gene: NA
v_gene: TRBV6-5
abundance: NA
j_gene: TRBJ2-5

CDR3nt: TGTGCCAGCAGTGAAGCAGGACCGAACTACAATGAGCAGTTCTTC
CDR3aa: CASSEAGPNYNEQFF
d_gene: NA
v_gene: TRBV2
abundance: NA
j_gene: TRBJ2-1

CDR3nt: TGTGCCAGCAGGGGAACAGATACGCAGTATTTT
CDR3aa: CASRGTDTQYF
d_gene: NA
v_gene: TRBV6-1
abundance: NA
j_gene: TRBJ2-3

CDR3nt: TGTGCCAGCAGTTACCTAGCGGGAGGTTTCGGGGAGCTGTTTTTT
CDR3aa: CASSYLAGGFGELFF
d_gene: TRBD2
v_gene: TRBV2
abundance: NA
j_gene: TRBJ2-2

CDR3nt: TGTGCCAGCTCACCCCCAGGACTAGCGGGGAACAATGAGCAGTTCTTC
CDR3aa: CASSPPGLAGNNEQFF
d_gene: TRBD2
v_gene: TRBV18
abundance: NA
j_gene: TRBJ2-1

CDR3nt: TGTGCCAGCAGCCCTACCGGGTTCAGCTCCTACGAGCAGTACTTC
CDR3aa: CASSPTGFSSYEQYF
d_gene: NA
v_gene: TRBV27
abundance: NA
j_gene: TRBJ2-7

CDR3nt: TGTGCCAGCAGCGTCAGCGGGGAAATTTACGAGCAGTACTTC
CDR3aa: CASSVSGEIYEQYF
d_gene: TRBD2
v_gene: TRBV9
abundance: NA
j_gene: TRBJ2-7

CDR3nt: TGTGCCAGCAGTTTAACAGCCCCCAGCGGGTCCCAAGAGACCCAGTACTTC
CDR3aa: CASSLTAPSGSQETQYF
d_gene: NA
v_gene: TRBV27
abundance: NA
j_gene: TRBJ2-5

CDR3nt: TGCAGCGTTGAAGATTGGAGGACTAGCGGGATCTATGAGCAGTTCTTC
CDR3aa: CSVEDWRTSGIYEQFF
d_gene: TRBD2
v_gene: TRBV29-1
abundance: NA
j_gene: TRBJ2-1

CDR3nt: TGTGCCAGCAGTGAATGGGGCTCCTACGAGCAGTACTTC
CDR3aa: CASSEWGSYEQYF
d_gene: NA
v_gene: TRBV2
abundance: NA
j_gene: TRBJ2-7

CDR3nt: TGCAGCGTGCAAGGACAGGCGACTAGCGGGGGCACAGATACGCAGTATTTT
CDR3aa: CSVQGQATSGGTDTQYF
d_gene: TRBD2
v_gene: TRBV29-1
abundance: few
j_gene: TRBJ2-3

CDR3nt: TGTGCCAGTAGACAGGACACAGATACGCAGTATTTT
CDR3aa: CASRQDTDTQYF
d_gene: NA
v_gene: TRBV18
abundance: once
j_gene: TRBJ2-3

CDR3nt: TGCGCCAGCAGCTTGGTTGACAGGGGAGGGGAGCTGTTTTTT
CDR3aa: CASSLVDRGGELFF
d_gene: TRBD1
v_gene: TRBV5-1
abundance: NA
j_gene: TRBJ2-2

CDR3nt: TGTGCCAGCTCACTCGACAGGGGGAACACCGGGGAGCTGTTTTTT
CDR3aa: CASSLDRGNTGELFF
d_gene: TRBD1
v_gene: TRBV18
abundance: NA
j_gene: TRBJ2-2

CDR3nt: TGTGCCAGCTCGCGAACAGGGGGGGGATACAATGAGCAGTTCTTC
CDR3aa: CASSRTGGGYNEQFF
d_gene: NA
v_gene: TRBV18
abundance: few
j_gene: TRBJ2-1

CDR3nt: TGTGCCAGCAGTCCGGAGGGCCGTAACAATGAGCAGTTCTTC
CDR3aa: CASSPEGRNNEQFF
d_gene: NA
v_gene: TRBV2
abundance: NA
j_gene: TRBJ2-1

CDR3nt: TGTGCCATCGGGCAGTTCTACAATGAGCAGTTCTTC
CDR3aa: CAIGQFYNEQFF
d_gene: NA
v_gene: TRBV10-3
abundance: NA
j_gene: TRBJ2-1

CDR3nt: TGTGCCAGCAGTAGCTCCTCGGGAGTCTACAATGAGCAGTTCTTC
CDR3aa: CASSSSSGVYNEQFF
d_gene: NA
v_gene: TRBV25-1
abundance: NA
j_gene: TRBJ2-1

CDR3nt: TGTGCCAGCAGTTACTCCCAGGTGTATCAGCCCCAGCATTTT
CDR3aa: CASSYSQVYQPQHF
d_gene: NA
v_gene: TRBV6-6
abundance: NA
j_gene: TRBJ1-5

CDR3nt: TGTGCCAGCAGCTTAACTCAGGGACCCCTCCACTTT
CDR3aa: CASSLTQGPLHF
d_gene: NA
v_gene: TRBV11-2
abundance: NA
j_gene: TRBJ1-6

CDR3nt: TGTGCCAGTAGTAGGGCAGGGGGAGTGTTACAGCCCCAGCATTTT
CDR3aa: CASSRAGGVLQPQHF
d_gene: TRBD1
v_gene: TRBV19
abundance: NA
j_gene: TRBJ1-5

CDR3nt: TGCGCCAGCAGCCAAGTCCCGGACGGTGAAAAACTGTTTTTT
CDR3aa: CASSQVPDGEKLFF
d_gene: NA
v_gene: TRBV4-1
abundance: NA
j_gene: TRBJ1-4

CDR3nt: TGTGCCAGCAGTCCAGGGTCTCAGCCCCAGCATTTT
CDR3aa: CASSPGSQPQHF
d_gene: NA
v_gene: TRBV6-6
abundance: NA
j_gene: TRBJ1-5

CDR3nt: TGTGCCAGCAGCCCAGGGACTTATTCACCCCTCCACTTT
CDR3aa: CASSPGTYSPLHF
d_gene: NA
v_gene: TRBV11-2
abundance: few
j_gene: TRBJ1-6

CDR3nt: TGTGCCAGCAGCCAGTTCCGGTCGGAGACCCAGTACTTC
CDR3aa: CASSQFRSETQYF
d_gene: NA
v_gene: TRBV11-2
abundance: NA
j_gene: TRBJ2-5

CDR3nt: TGTGCCATCAGTGACCTCAGGGACAGCGATTATGGGAATGAGCAGTTCTTC
CDR3aa: CAISDLRDSDYGNEQFF
d_gene: TRBD1
v_gene: TRBV10-3
abundance: NA
j_gene: TRBJ2-1

CDR3nt: TGTGCCAGCAGTTACTCGGACCGGGAGCAGTACTTC
CDR3aa: CASSYSDREQYF
d_gene: NA
v_gene: TRBV6-5
abundance: NA
j_gene: TRBJ2-7

CDR3nt: TGTGCCAGCTCACCCCGACAGGGCGGTAATGAAAAACTGTTTTTT
CDR3aa: CASSPRQGGNEKLFF
d_gene: TRBD1
v_gene: TRBV18
abundance: once
j_gene: TRBJ1-4

CDR3nt: TGTGCCAGCAGCTTAAAGGCGTTCACCGGGGAGCTGTTTTTT
CDR3aa: CASSLKAFTGELFF
d_gene: NA
v_gene: TRBV7-8
abundance: NA
j_gene: TRBJ2-2

CDR3nt: TGTGCCAGCAGCCAAGATCCCGGGAGGGGGGGCACAGATACGCAGTATTTT
CDR3aa: CASSQDPGRGGTDTQYF
d_gene: TRBD2
v_gene: TRBV4-2
abundance: NA
j_gene: TRBJ2-3

CDR3nt: TGCGCCAGCAGCTTTGGGGGGGGCCGAGAGACCCAGTACTTC
CDR3aa: CASSFGGGRETQYF
d_gene: NA
v_gene: TRBV5-1
abundance: NA
j_gene: TRBJ2-5

CDR3nt: TGTGCCAGCAGCCCCCAGGGGGTCGGCAATCAGCCCCAGCATTTT
CDR3aa: CASSPQGVGNQPQHF
d_gene: TRBD1
v_gene: TRBV7-9
abundance: NA
j_gene: TRBJ1-5

CDR3nt: TGCGCCAGCAGCTTGTGGGGACAGCCATATGAAAAACTGTTTTTT
CDR3aa: CASSLWGQPYEKLFF
d_gene: TRBD1
v_gene: TRBV5-1
abundance: NA
j_gene: TRBJ1-4

CDR3nt: TGTGCCAGCAGTCCCACAGGGGGCCACATGAACACTGAAGCTTTCTTT
CDR3aa: CASSPTGGHMNTEAFF
d_gene: TRBD1
v_gene: TRBV28
abundance: NA
j_gene: TRBJ1-1

CDR3nt: TGTGCCAGCAGATTAGGGGCCAACGTCCTGACTTTC
CDR3aa: CASRLGANVLTF
d_gene: NA
v_gene: TRBV6-6
abundance: NA
j_gene: TRBJ2-6

CDR3nt: TGTGCCAGCAGCTTCCGGGACAGGGGAAACTATGGCTACACCTTC
CDR3aa: CASSFRDRGNYGYTF
d_gene: TRBD1
v_gene: TRBV13
abundance: once
j_gene: TRBJ1-2

CDR3nt: TGTGCCAGCAGTGTCTCTGGCCCCGGAAACACCATATATTTT
CDR3aa: CASSVSGPGNTIYF
d_gene: NA
v_gene: TRBV6-1
abundance: once
j_gene: TRBJ1-3

CDR3nt: TGTGCCAGCGGCAGGGGCGGGGGGGAGTCGGCGCAGTATTTT
CDR3aa: CASGRGGGESAQYF
d_gene: TRBD2
v_gene: TRBV7-2
abundance: NA
j_gene: TRBJ2-3

CDR3nt: TGTGCCAGCGGTGCTAACGCGGTTCTCTCCTACAATGAGCAGTTCTTC
CDR3aa: CASGANAVLSYNEQFF
d_gene: NA
v_gene: TRBV27
abundance: NA
j_gene: TRBJ2-1

CDR3nt: TGCGCCAGCAGCTTGCGCCAACAGGGGTGGAATTCACCCCTCCACTTT
CDR3aa: CASSLRQQGWNSPLHF
d_gene: TRBD1
v_gene: TRBV5-1
abundance: NA
j_gene: TRBJ1-6

CDR3nt: TGTGCCACCAGGGACGGGGGAAGCTCCTACGAGCAGTACTTC
CDR3aa: CATRDGGSSYEQYF
d_gene: NA
v_gene: TRBV15
abundance: NA
j_gene: TRBJ2-7

CDR3nt: TGTGCCAGCAGCCCGCCGGGGGTGAACATTCAGTACTTC
CDR3aa: CASSPPGVNIQYF
d_gene: NA
v_gene: TRBV27
abundance: NA
j_gene: TRBJ2-4

CDR3nt: TGTGCCAGCAGCCCAACTTGGACGGTAGCATTTGAGAAACTGTTTTTT
CDR3aa: CASSPTWTVAFEKLFF
d_gene: NA
v_gene: TRBV28
abundance: NA
j_gene: TRBJ1-4

CDR3nt: TGCAGCGTTGGAGGGGTACACACAGATACGCAGTATTTT
CDR3aa: CSVGGVHTDTQYF
d_gene: NA
v_gene: TRBV29-1
abundance: NA
j_gene: TRBJ2-3

CDR3nt: TGTGCCAGTAGCCCCCTCACAGGGTCCGGGGCCAACGTCCTGACTTTC
CDR3aa: CASSPLTGSGANVLTF
d_gene: NA
v_gene: TRBV19
abundance: NA
j_gene: TRBJ2-6

CDR3nt: TGTGCCAGTAGTATAGTACCTTATAGCAATCAGCCCCAGCATTTT
CDR3aa: CASSIVPYSNQPQHF
d_gene: NA
v_gene: TRBV19
abundance: once
j_gene: TRBJ1-5

CDR3nt: TGTGCCAGTAGCCATGGACAGGGCTACAATGAGCAGTTCTTC
CDR3aa: CASSHGQGYNEQFF
d_gene: TRBD1
v_gene: TRBV19
abundance: once
j_gene: TRBJ2-1